This T cell receptor (delta chain) comes out of a study of gamma-delta chains in newborns, infants, children. Study-wide background: Microbial exposure reportedly drives polyclonal innate γδ T cell expansion after birth.

The J segment lost 4 bases and the V segment lost 5 bases, leaving 13 bases of the junction unmatched. The CDR3 has 19 amino acids. The V gene's germline CDR1 is GEAIGNYY and CDR2 EKD. TCRdb re-called the reads through CATT. The profile shows 14,000 to 15,000 delta-chain clones, 7.3% of them singletons. The chain joins TRDV2 to TRDJ3; TRDD3 matches 10 bases. This TCR was recovered from a child who was a newborn, infant or young child, either healthy, febrile or measles-vaccinated (not recorded which). What was sequenced was blood. CDR3 nucleotides: TGTGCCTGTGCCGGGGGATACGGAAAATTGCCTTGGGACACCCGACAGATGTTTTTC. This encodes CACAGGYGKLPWDTRQMFF.